The 11 T cell receptor beta chains listed next were all sequenced from one sample in a study of spatial heterogeneity in lung cancer. Indicated time point: sample taken at primary tumor resection. General study results and limits: It was found that expanded intratumoral alpha and beta TCR counts tracked tumor mutation counts.

TCRdb reprocessed the 5' RACE reads with MiXCR, giving one entry per CDR3 protein. The sample holds more than 250 distinct CDR3 sequences, about 24% seen once. The antigens of these receptors remain unknown. The starting material was lung tumor tissue, obtained at surgery. The receptors were sampled from a male donor with early-stage non-small cell lung cancer.

This clonotype has only a few counts. The chain employs TRBV6-1 and TRBJ1-2; 11 nucleotides match TRBD1. The CDR3 length is 16 residues. CDR1 and CDR2 from the germline V gene are MNHNS and SASEGT. V shed 2 bases, J shed 4 bases, and the junction held 6 bases outside the gene matches. The CDR3 reads CASSEFWTGGTYGYTF. The CDR3 DNA follows: TGTGCCAGCAGTGAATTCTGGACAGGGGGCACCTATGGCTACACCTTC.

The chain couples TRBV28 to TRBJ2-7; 12 nucleotides match TRBD1. Germline V lookup: CDR1 MDHEN, CDR2 SYDVKM. J gave up 11 bases and V 6 bases, and 14 bases lay outside the gene matches. This CDR3 has 15 amino acids. The CDR3 region has the DNA TGTGCCAGCAGCCGACGGGGACAGGGGGCTAAAGAGAAGTACTTC. Its translation: CASSRRGQGAKEKYF.

This clonotype is labeled as large. This CDR3 is CSARETSGGNAYRNAYNEQFF. The DNA of the CDR3 is TGCAGTGCTAGGGAGACTAGCGGGGGGAATGCCTACAGGAATGCCTACAATGAGCAGTTCTTC. This sequence joins TRBV20-1 and TRBJ2-1, with 13 bases fitting TRBD2. The CDR3 covers 21 residues. Trimming cost V 3 bases and J 2 bases; bases outside gene matches: 19. Per germline, CDR1 DFQATT and CDR2 SNEGSKA (reference sequence).

By frequency in the sample, this clonotype is hyperexpanded. CDR3 sequence: CASSLWGLNTGELFF. CDR3 DNA sequence: TGTGCCAGCAGCTTATGGGGTCTGAACACCGGGGAGCTGTTTTTT. This sequence joins TRBV5-6 and TRBJ2-2; D not resolved. V lost 2 bases, J lost 1 base, and 9 bases lay in between. The CDR3 runs to 15 residues. Germline CDR1 is SGHDT and CDR2 is YYEEEE.

This clonotype is medium-sized. The V call is TRBV3-1, the J call TRBJ1-5; D remains ambiguous. V was shortened by 4 bases and J by 0 bases, with 13 bases between the two germline ends. The CDR3 is 16 amino acids. Per germline, CDR1 LGHDT and CDR2 YNNKEL (reference sequence). The chain's CDR3 is CASSRSGFGSNQPQHF. DNA of the CDR3: TGTGCCAGCAGCCGCTCGGGGTTTGGTAGCAATCAGCCCCAGCATTTT.

This clonotype is labeled as large. The gene calls are TRBV24-1 and TRBJ2-2; 8 bases fit TRBD1. Germline V gene sequence: CDR1 KGHDR, CDR2 SFDVKD. The ends lost 0 bases at V and 0 bases at J; junction bases unmatched: 5. The CDR3 spans 18 residues. CDR3 DNA sequence: TGTGCCACCAGTGATTTGCGATACAGGGGGGCGAACACCGGGGAGCTGTTTTTT. It codes for CATSDLRYRGANTGELFF.

The V call is TRBV5-1, the J call TRBJ2-7, with D possibly TRBD1 on 5 matching bases. V lost 4 bases, J lost 5 bases, and 19 bases lay in between. The CDR3 totals 15 residues. The germline V gene encodes CDR1 SGHRS and CDR2 YFSETQ. As DNA, the CDR3 is TGCGCCAGCAGCCCCGAGCCCTCTGGGGCCAACGAGCAGTACTTC. Its translation: CASSPEPSGANEQYF.

In its sample, this clonotype is large. The V and J genes are TRBV5-4 and TRBJ2-2; D is perhaps TRBD1 (6 bases). Trimming took off 1 base at V and 4 bases at J, with 11 bases between the two ends. From germline, CDR1 is SGHNT and CDR2 YYREEE (reference sequence). This CDR3 spans 15 amino acids. CDR3 in amino acids: CASSLWDKSTGELFF. The DNA for the CDR3 is TGTGCCAGCAGCTTGTGGGACAAGAGCACCGGGGAGCTGTTTTTT.

By frequency in the sample, this clonotype is large. CDR3: CASTLLQGEGYGYTF. CDR3 sequence (DNA): TGTGCCAGCACCCTACTACAGGGGGAGGGATATGGCTACACCTTC. The chain carries TRBV7-9 and TRBJ1-2; 8 bases match TRBD1. Germline CDR1 reads SEHNR; CDR2 reads FQNEAQ (reference sequence). The CDR3 runs to 15 residues. V lost 7 bases to trimming and J lost 5 bases; unmatched junction nucleotides: 12.

By sample share, this clonotype is large. This sequence joins TRBV2 and TRBJ1-2; D is undetermined. The CDR3 spans 14 residues. Germline values: CDR1 SNHLY, CDR2 FYNNEI. The ends were cut back, 5 bases at V and 3 bases at J, with 13 bases in the middle. This chain's CDR3 is CASSLGPLDYGYTF. CDR3 nucleotides: TGTGCCAGCAGTCTTGGCCCCTTGGACTATGGCTACACCTTC.

By share, this clonotype counts as large (0.1 to 1%). The chain couples TRBV12-3 or TRBV12-4 to TRBJ2-7; D gene uncertain. The CDR3 is 11 residues long. With 5 bases removed from V and 0 bases from J, the gap between germline ends came to 2 bases. The CDR3 sequence is CASSVSYEQYF. CDR3 DNA sequence: TGTGCCAGCAGTGTCTCCTACGAGCAGTACTTC.